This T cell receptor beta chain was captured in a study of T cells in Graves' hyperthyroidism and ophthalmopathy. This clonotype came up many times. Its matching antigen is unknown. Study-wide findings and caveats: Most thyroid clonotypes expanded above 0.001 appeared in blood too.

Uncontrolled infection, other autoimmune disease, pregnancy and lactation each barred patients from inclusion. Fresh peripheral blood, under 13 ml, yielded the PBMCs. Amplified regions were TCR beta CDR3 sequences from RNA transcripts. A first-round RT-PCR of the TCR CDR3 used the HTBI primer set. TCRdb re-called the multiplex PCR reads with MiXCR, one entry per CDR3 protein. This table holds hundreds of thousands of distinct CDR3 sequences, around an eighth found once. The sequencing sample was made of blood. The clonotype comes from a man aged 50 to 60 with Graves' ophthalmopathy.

The CDR3 bases are TGTGCCAGCAGCTTAGCTCAAGGGGTGGAAGGCTACACCTTC. Its protein is CASSLAQGVEGYTF. The chain combines TRBV7-9 with TRBJ1-2; perhaps TRBD1 as D (5 bases). In germline, CDR1 is SEHNR, CDR2 FQNEAQ (reference sequence). The CDR3 loop spans 14 amino acids. V was clipped by 0 bases and J by 8 bases, with 13 bases between them.